The 2 T cell receptor beta chains below all came from one sample that was sequenced in a study of blood T cells in healthy people across ages. The second PCR ran roughly 7 to 11 cycles with a sample-barcoded 5' primer and J-beta primers. TCRdb reprocessed the 5' RACE reads with MiXCR, giving one entry per CDR3 protein. The sample records some 850,000 distinct CDR3 sequences, about a quarter being singletons. These same data were also listed under a study on T cells of mothers and their children.

The specimen was blood. These receptors came from a boy aged 5-17 years in good health.

CDR3: CASSLDWLRDRRMDEQFF. The CDR3, as DNA: TGTGCCAGCAGCTTGGATTGGCTCAGGGACAGGAGAATGGACGAGCAGTTCTTC. J is TRBJ2-5 and V is TRBV5-5; the match to TRBD1 covers 8 bases. Gene TRBJ2-1 matches the end of the DNA better, so the J call may be wrong. The CDR3 is 18 residues long. The germline V gene has CDR1 SGHKS and CDR2 YYEKEE (reference sequence).

Comments on this clonotype: Without the conserved terminal phenylalanine or tryptophan, this CDR3 likely stems from a read error. This chain links TRBV12-3 or TRBV12-4 with TRBJ2-3; D not certain. This CDR3 is built from 14 residues. CDR3 nucleotide sequence: TGTGCCAGCAGTTTAGGCCTAAGCACAGATGCGCAGTATTCT. Translation: CASSLGLSTDAQYS.